This T cell receptor beta chain was sequenced for a study of shared clonotypes between healthy human individuals. Germline V gene data show CDR1 as SGDLS and CDR2 as YYNGEE. CDR3 length: 16 amino acids. The J segment lost 9 bases and the V segment lost 6 bases, leaving 18 bases of the junction unmatched. This clone occurred a few times. Sequencing was performed with immunoSEQ multiplex PCR; in TCRdb, only in-frame clones are kept and a portion is missing. Among 550,000 to 800,000 clones, less than 85% were seen once, and the ten largest hold 1.5% to 2%. V is TRBV9 and J is TRBJ2-1, with 7 bases matching TRBD1. The sequence derives from a woman between 25 and 40 years old in good health. Sequencing used memory CD4+ T cells sorted from blood. This sample's subset: CD45RA-negative fraction. CDR3 nucleotides: TGTGCCAGCACTAAGGACCGGGACAGCCTGAGGAGTGAGCAGTTCTTC. Translating it yields CASTKDRDSLRSEQFF.